The rows below give T cell receptor beta chains drawn from one sample of a study of blood T cells in healthy people across ages. TCRdb called the 5' RACE reads again in MiXCR, with one record for every CDR3 protein. The sample lists approximately 670,000 distinct CDR3 sequences, around 38% occurring once. The material sequenced was blood. These receptors came from a man older than 75 in good health. Both conserved end residues are part of each CDR3. The D gene is left open where the match is weak. Only part of the rows carry a size: once, few, many, or a class if the clone is expanded.

d_call: TRBD2
clone_size: -
v_call: TRBV5-1
j_call: TRBJ2-7
cdr3_aa: CASSFSPGGSEQYF
cdr3_nt: TGCGCCAGCAGCTTTTCGCCGGGGGGTAGCGAGCAGTACTTC

d_call: -
clone_size: -
v_call: TRBV4-1
j_call: TRBJ1-1
cdr3_aa: CASSQGRGRSNGNTEAFF
cdr3_nt: TGCGCCAGCAGCCAAGGCCGGGGAAGATCAAACGGAAACACTGAAGCTTTCTTT

d_call: TRBD1
clone_size: -
v_call: TRBV7-9
j_call: TRBJ2-5
cdr3_aa: CASTPGTGPQETQYF
cdr3_nt: TGTGCCAGCACCCCAGGGACAGGTCCCCAAGAGACCCAGTACTTC

d_call: -
clone_size: many
v_call: TRBV11-2
j_call: TRBJ2-7
cdr3_aa: CASSATGHSSYEQYF
cdr3_nt: TGTGCCAGCAGCGCCACGGGACACAGCTCCTACGAGCAGTACTTC

d_call: TRBD2
clone_size: few
v_call: TRBV11-2
j_call: TRBJ2-7
cdr3_aa: CASSLTTSGTTNEQYF
cdr3_nt: TGTGCCAGCAGCCTAACCACTAGCGGGACTACCAATGAGCAGTACTTC

d_call: -
clone_size: -
v_call: TRBV20-1
j_call: TRBJ2-5
cdr3_aa: CSARNLREPQETQYF
cdr3_nt: TGCAGTGCCAGAAACCTCAGGGAACCCCAAGAGACCCAGTACTTC

d_call: TRBD1
clone_size: -
v_call: TRBV7-9
j_call: TRBJ2-7
cdr3_aa: CASSSTRDSTYEQYF
cdr3_nt: TGTGCCAGCAGCTCGACCCGGGACAGCACCTACGAGCAGTACTTC

d_call: -
clone_size: many
v_call: TRBV29-1
j_call: TRBJ2-1
cdr3_aa: CSVVRGNEQFF
cdr3_nt: TGCAGCGTTGTCAGGGGCAATGAGCAGTTCTTC

d_call: TRBD1
clone_size: few
v_call: TRBV20-1
j_call: TRBJ2-7
cdr3_aa: CSARSGTGVNYEQYF
cdr3_nt: TGCAGTGCTAGATCCGGGACAGGGGTCAACTACGAGCAGTACTTC

d_call: TRBD2
clone_size: -
v_call: TRBV6-1
j_call: TRBJ2-1
cdr3_aa: CASRLAERSYNEQFF
cdr3_nt: TGTGCCAGCAGGCTAGCGGAGCGCTCCTACAATGAGCAGTTCTTC

d_call: TRBD1
clone_size: few
v_call: TRBV12-5
j_call: TRBJ2-7
cdr3_aa: CASALQGSSYEQYF
cdr3_nt: TGTGCTAGTGCCCTACAGGGGAGCTCCTACGAGCAGTACTTC

d_call: TRBD2
clone_size: -
v_call: TRBV20-1
j_call: TRBJ2-1
cdr3_aa: CGAQTPFPTSGIGHEQFF
cdr3_nt: TGCGGTGCTCAAACTCCCTTCCCGACTAGCGGGATTGGGCATGAGCAGTTCTTC

d_call: -
clone_size: -
v_call: TRBV7-2
j_call: TRBJ2-3
cdr3_aa: CASSLRSGATATSTDTQYF
cdr3_nt: TGTGCCAGTAGCTTACGATCGGGGGCCACTGCAACTAGCACAGATACGCAGTATTTT

d_call: -
clone_size: few
v_call: TRBV29-1
j_call: TRBJ1-2
cdr3_aa: CSVDWLNGYTF
cdr3_nt: TGCAGCGTTGATTGGCTCAATGGCTACACCTTC

d_call: -
clone_size: few
v_call: TRBV20-1
j_call: TRBJ2-7
cdr3_aa: CSAPRQGGYEQYF
cdr3_nt: TGCAGTGCCCCACGGCAGGGCGGCTACGAGCAGTACTTC

d_call: -
clone_size: -
v_call: TRBV18
j_call: TRBJ2-1
cdr3_aa: CASSPLVSSSYNEQFF
cdr3_nt: TGTGCCAGCTCACCTCTTGTGAGTAGCTCCTACAATGAGCAGTTCTTC